These 16 T cell receptor beta chains were sequenced from one sample in a study of ipilimumab plus nivolumab after autologous stem cell transplantation. Profiling relied on immunoSEQ multiplex PCR, and the TCRdb table lists in-frame clones only, not all of them. Among about 22,000 clones, 77% were seen once, and the ten largest hold around a fifth. The source was PBMCs, collected in a trial of ipilimumab plus nivolumab as post-transplant consolidation. These receptors originate from a male donor with diffuse large B-cell lymphoma.

The chain combines TRBV7-6 with TRBJ2-7; 9 bases are a match to TRBD1. The CDR3 is 13 amino acids. V was pared by 8 bases and J by 3 bases, with 5 bases of the junction left unmatched. The germline CDR1 and CDR2 sequences are SGHVS and FNYEAQ. The CDR3 DNA is TGTGCCAGCGCTTCGGACAGGGGCTACGAGCAGTACTTC. Amino acid sequence: CASASDRGYEQYF.

This sequence joins TRBV30 and TRBJ2-7; 7 nucleotides match TRBD1. This CDR3 is built from 15 residues. V gave up 0 bases and J gave up 4 bases; unmatched junction bases: 9. The V gene's germline CDR1 is GTSNPN and CDR2 SVGIG (reference sequence). The CDR3 sequence is CAWSVPGQAKYEQYF. The CDR3 nucleotides read TGTGCCTGGAGTGTGCCCGGACAGGCAAAATACGAGCAGTACTTC. Complete variable domain (other parts from reference TRBV30 and TRBJ2-7): SQTIHQWPATLVQPVGSPLSLECTVEGTSNPNLYWYRQAAGRGLQLLFYSVGIGQISSEVPQNLSASRPQDRQFILSSKKLLLSDSGFYLCAWSVPGQAKYEQYFGPGTRLTVT.

This clone was counted only a few times. The chain has TRBV30 and TRBJ1-2; 7 bases are shared with TRBD1. The CDR3 extends over 12 amino acids. Germline values: CDR1 GTSNPN, CDR2 SVGIG (reference sequence). After removal of 3 bases from V and 4 bases from J, the junction contained 2 bases not matched to a gene. The CDR3 bases are TGTGCCTGGAGGCCAGGGGGCTATGGCTACACCTTC. Amino acid sequence: CAWRPGGYGYTF.

This chain joins TRBV4-1 and TRBJ2-1; tentative D call: TRBD1 (6 bases). With 0 bases removed from V and 8 bases from J, the gap between germline ends came to 14 bases. This CDR3 contains 15 residues. Germline V lookup: CDR1 MGHRA, CDR2 YSYEKL. The CDR3 reads CASSQDSQGSDEQFF. CDR3 DNA: TGCGCCAGCAGCCAAGATTCACAGGGTTCCGATGAGCAGTTCTTC.

The CDR3 protein is CASSRLGQNTEAFF. CDR3 in DNA: TGTGCCAGCAGCCGATTAGGACAGAACACTGAAGCTTTCTTT. The chain uses TRBV4-2 and TRBJ1-1; D might be TRBD1 (5 bases). The CDR3 length is 14 residues. Germline CDR1 reads LGHNA; CDR2 reads YNFKEQ. The V end lost 4 bases, the J end lost 1 base, and 10 bases lay between the germline ends.

V and J are TRBV7-9 and TRBJ2-1; 9 nucleotides line up with TRBD1. The CDR3 spans 16 residues. The germline V gene has CDR1 SEHNR and CDR2 FQNEAQ (reference sequence). The J segment lost 9 bases and the V segment lost 5 bases, leaving 14 bases of the junction unmatched. The CDR3 sequence: CASSRDPGQGFGEQFF. As DNA, the CDR3 is TGTGCCAGCAGCCGAGATCCGGGACAGGGTTTCGGTGAGCAGTTCTTC.

The chain carries TRBV28 and TRBJ2-7, with D hard to call. Deletions cut 4 bases from V and 3 bases from J, with 10 bases between. There are 13 residues in the CDR3. Germline CDR1 and CDR2: MDHEN and SYDVKM. DNA of the CDR3: TGTGCCAGCAGTTACTCGGGCCTCTACGAGCAGTACTTC. It codes for CASSYSGLYEQYF. Variable domain in full (rest from reference TRBV28 and TRBJ2-7): DVKVTQSSRYLVKRTGEKVFLECVQDMDHENMFWYRQDPGLGLRLIYFSYDVKMKEKGDIPEGYSVSREKKERFSLILESASTNQTSMYLCASSYSGLYEQYFGPGTRLTVT.

The rearrangement uses TRBV7-2 and TRBJ2-2; perhaps TRBD2 as D (5 bases). The CDR3 spans 15 residues. The germline gives CDR1 SGHTA, CDR2 FQGNSA. The V end was cut by 7 bases, the J end by 3 bases, with 15 bases between. The DNA for the CDR3 is TGTGCCAGCACAACCTTAGCGTGGGACACCGGGGAGCTGTTTTTT. Its translation is CASTTLAWDTGELFF. Together with reference TRBV7-2 and TRBJ2-2, the CDR3 gives the full variable domain: GAGVSQSPSNKVTEKGKDVELRCDPISGHTALYWYRQSLGQGLEFLIYFQGNSAPDKSGLPSDRFSAERTGGSVSTLTIQRTQQEDSAVYLCASTTLAWDTGELFFGEGSRLTVL.

V and J are TRBV4-3 and TRBJ2-5; D remains unclear. The length of the CDR3 is 15 residues. Germline lookup yields CDR1 LGHNA and CDR2 YSLEER. Trimming cost V 0 bases and J 5 bases, with 13 bases left between them. The CDR3 region has the DNA TGCGCCAGCAGCCAAGATCGATCGACCGTGGAGACCCAGTACTTC. Translated: CASSQDRSTVETQYF.

This chain links TRBV6-1 with TRBJ1-2, with TRBD1 as a possible D gene (6 bases). CDR3 length equals 15 residues. The germline V gene encodes CDR1 MNHNS and CDR2 SASEGT. Trimming shortened V by 2 bases and J by 4 bases, and 14 bases separated the two germline ends. CDR3 bases: TGTGCCAGCAGTGAAACATGGGGGGCCGGCTATGGCTACACCTTC. Protein sequence: CASSETWGAGYGYTF.

The chain has TRBV7-7 and TRBJ2-2, with 10 bases matching TRBD2. The CDR3 is 18 residues long. V was pared by 5 bases and J by 1 base, with 10 bases of the junction left unmatched. Germline CDR1 is SSHAT and CDR2 is FNYEAQ (reference sequence). The CDR3 protein is CASSPVPSGGLNTGELFF. CDR3 DNA sequence: TGTGCCAGCAGCCCCGTGCCTAGCGGGGGTCTGAACACCGGGGAGCTGTTTTTT. Looking up the rest from reference TRBV7-7 and TRBJ2-2 gives the full variable domain: GAGVSQSPRYKVTKRGQDVTLRCDPISSHATLYWYQQALGQGPEFLTYFNYEAQPDKSGLPSDRFSAERPEGSISTLTIQRTEQRDSAMYRCASSPVPSGGLNTGELFFGEGSRLTVL.

The chain joins TRBV6-1 to TRBJ1-5; TRBD1 is a possible D gene (6 bases). CDR1 and CDR2 from the germline V gene are MNHNS and SASEGT. This CDR3 spans 16 amino acids. Trimming took off 3 bases at V and 4 bases at J, with 16 bases between the two ends. The CDR3 DNA follows: TGTGCCAGCAGTGATGAGGGGGTTTTACTAAATCAGCCCCAGCATTTT. Translated, it gives CASSDEGVLLNQPQHF.

This clone was seen more than once but under ten times. The chain carries TRBV7-9 and TRBJ1-1; the D gene is possibly TRBD1 (6 bases). The germline V gene has CDR1 SEHNR and CDR2 FQNEAQ (reference sequence). V was shortened by 4 bases and J by 8 bases, with 14 bases between the two germline ends. The CDR3 length is 13 residues. The CDR3, as DNA: TGTGCCAGCAGCTCCCAAAGGGGGGACGAAGCTTTCTTT. This encodes CASSSQRGDEAFF.

The rearrangement joins TRBV7-4 to TRBJ1-5; 7 nucleotides align to TRBD1. The CDR3 is 16 residues long. V lost 5 bases, J lost 0 bases, and 7 bases stayed unmatched. Germline assignment: CDR1 SGHVT and CDR2 SQSDAQ. The CDR3 DNA reads as TGTGCCAGCAGCGAAGCGACAGGGAATAGCAATCAGCCCCAGCATTTT. This encodes CASSEATGNSNQPQHF.

The rearrangement uses TRBV2 and TRBJ1-1, with TRBD1 matching over 9 bases. This CDR3 is built from 14 residues. V was clipped by 9 bases and J by 3 bases; unmatched bases: 8. The germline CDR1 and CDR2 sequences are SNHLY and FYNNEI. This CDR3 is CASLQGARDTEAFF. CDR3 bases: TGTGCCAGTTTACAGGGGGCAAGGGACACTGAAGCTTTCTTT.

The CDR3 region is CASSDETGVWNEAFF. In DNA, the CDR3 is TGTGCCAGCAGTGATGAGACAGGGGTTTGGAATGAAGCTTTCTTT. This chain joins TRBV2 and TRBJ1-1, with 8 bases that match TRBD1. The V and J ends lost 3 bases and 7 bases, in that order; junction bases with no gene match: 10. Per germline, CDR1 SNHLY and CDR2 FYNNEI. The CDR3 totals 15 residues.